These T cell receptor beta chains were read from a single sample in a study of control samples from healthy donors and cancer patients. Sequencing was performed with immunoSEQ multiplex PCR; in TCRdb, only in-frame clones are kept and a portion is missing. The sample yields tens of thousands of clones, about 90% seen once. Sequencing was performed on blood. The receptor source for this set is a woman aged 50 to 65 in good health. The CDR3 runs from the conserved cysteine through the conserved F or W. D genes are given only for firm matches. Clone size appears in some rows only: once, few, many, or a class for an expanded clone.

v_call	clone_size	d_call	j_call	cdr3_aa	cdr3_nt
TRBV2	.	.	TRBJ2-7	CASSEASTVGEQYF	TGTGCCAGCAGTGAAGCGTCCACCGTGGGGGAGCAGTACTTC
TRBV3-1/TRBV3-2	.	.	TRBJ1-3	CASCRGLGSGNTIYF	TGTGCCAGCTGTAGGGGACTCGGCTCTGGAAACACCATATATTTT
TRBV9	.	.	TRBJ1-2	CASSSHFTGYDGYTF	TGTGCCAGCAGCTCCCATTTCACAGGGTACGATGGCTACACCTTC
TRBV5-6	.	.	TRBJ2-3	CASSLGLTGTQYF	TGTGCCAGCAGCTTAGGTCTAACCGGTACGCAGTATTTT
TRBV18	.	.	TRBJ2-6	CASSRGFTSGANVLTF	TGTGCCAGCTCACGGGGGTTTACTTCTGGGGCCAACGTCCTGACTTTC
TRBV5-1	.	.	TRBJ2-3	CASATRGGDTQYF	TGCGCCAGCGCAACCAGGGGTGGAGATACGCAGTATTTT
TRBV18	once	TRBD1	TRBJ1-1	CASSPPGTAAFF	TGTGCCAGCTCACCACCCGGGACAGCAGCTTTCTTT
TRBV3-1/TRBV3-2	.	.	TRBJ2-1	CASSQEGGTNEQFF	TGTGCCAGCAGCCAAGAAGGCGGGACGAATGAGCAGTTCTTC
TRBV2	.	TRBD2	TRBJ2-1	CASGLGGINEQFF	TGTGCCAGCGGACTAGGCGGTATAAATGAGCAGTTCTTC
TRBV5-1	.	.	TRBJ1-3	CASSLGLSGNTIYF	TGCGCCAGCAGCTTGGGACTCTCTGGAAACACCATATATTTT
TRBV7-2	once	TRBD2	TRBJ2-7	CASSPGGSGYSYEQYF	TGTGCCAGCAGCCCGGGGGGAAGCGGTTATTCCTACGAGCAGTACTTC
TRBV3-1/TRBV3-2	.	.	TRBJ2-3	CASSQMGVGGSTDTQYF	TGTGCCAGCAGCCAAATGGGCGTAGGGGGAAGCACAGATACGCAGTATTTT
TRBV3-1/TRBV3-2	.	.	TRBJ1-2	CASSQGMNGYTF	TGTGCCAGCAGCCAAGGTATGAATGGCTACACCTTC
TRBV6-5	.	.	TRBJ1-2	CASELGSASYGYTF	TGTGCCAGCGAATTGGGCTCAGCCTCATATGGCTACACCTTC
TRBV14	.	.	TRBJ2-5	CASSQATRTWETQYF	TGTGCCAGCAGCCAGGCTACTAGGACGTGGGAGACCCAGTACTTC
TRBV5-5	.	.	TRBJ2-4	CASSRGPKNIQYF	TGTGCCAGCAGCAGGGGACCCAAAAACATTCAGTACTTC
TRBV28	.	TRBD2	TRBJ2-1	CASNPGGDYNEQFF	TGTGCCAGCAACCCCGGGGGGGACTACAATGAGCAGTTCTTC
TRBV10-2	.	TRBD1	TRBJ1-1	CASSVTGMNTEAFF	TGCGCCAGCAGCGTGACAGGGATGAACACTGAAGCTTTCTTT